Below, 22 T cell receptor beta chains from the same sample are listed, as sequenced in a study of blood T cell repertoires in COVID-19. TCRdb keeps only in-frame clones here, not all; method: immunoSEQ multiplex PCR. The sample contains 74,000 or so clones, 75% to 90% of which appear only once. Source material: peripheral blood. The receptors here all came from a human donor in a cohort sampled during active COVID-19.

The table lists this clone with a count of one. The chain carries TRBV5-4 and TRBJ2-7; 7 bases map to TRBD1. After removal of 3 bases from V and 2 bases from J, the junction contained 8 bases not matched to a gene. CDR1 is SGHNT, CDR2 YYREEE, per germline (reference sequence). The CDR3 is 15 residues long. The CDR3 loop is CASSSAGTVAYEQYF. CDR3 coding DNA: TGTGCCAGCAGCTCTGCAGGGACAGTCGCCTACGAGCAGTACTTC. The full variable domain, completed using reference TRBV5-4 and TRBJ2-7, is ETGVTQSPTHLIKTRGQQVTLRCSSQSGHNTVSWYQQALGQGPQFIFQYYREEENGRGNFPPRFSGLQFPNYSSELNVNALELDDSALYLCASSSAGTVAYEQYFGPGTRLTVT.

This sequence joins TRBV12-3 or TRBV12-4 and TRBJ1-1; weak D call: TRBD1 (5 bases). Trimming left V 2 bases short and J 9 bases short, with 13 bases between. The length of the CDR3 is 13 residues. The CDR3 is CASSLKGRGKAFF. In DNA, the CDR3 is TGTGCCAGCAGTTTAAAGGGGAGGGGAAAAGCTTTCTTT.

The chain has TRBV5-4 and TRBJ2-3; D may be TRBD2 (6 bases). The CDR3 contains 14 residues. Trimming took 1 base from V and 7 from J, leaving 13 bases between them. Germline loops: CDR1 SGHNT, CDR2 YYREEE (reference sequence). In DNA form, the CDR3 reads TGTGCCAGCAGCTTGACGGGGGTCGAAAATACGCAGTATTTT. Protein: CASSLTGVENTQYF. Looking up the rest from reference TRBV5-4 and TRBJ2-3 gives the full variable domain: ETGVTQSPTHLIKTRGQQVTLRCSSQSGHNTVSWYQQALGQGPQFIFQYYREEENGRGNFPPRFSGLQFPNYSSELNVNALELDDSALYLCASSLTGVENTQYFGPGTRLTVL.

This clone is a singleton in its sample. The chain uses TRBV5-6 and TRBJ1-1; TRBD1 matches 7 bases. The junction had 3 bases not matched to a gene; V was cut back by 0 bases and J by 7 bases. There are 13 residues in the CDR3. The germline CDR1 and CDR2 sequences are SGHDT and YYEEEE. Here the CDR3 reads CASSLGRGIEAFF. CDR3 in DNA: TGTGCCAGCAGCTTGGGCAGGGGGATTGAAGCTTTCTTT.

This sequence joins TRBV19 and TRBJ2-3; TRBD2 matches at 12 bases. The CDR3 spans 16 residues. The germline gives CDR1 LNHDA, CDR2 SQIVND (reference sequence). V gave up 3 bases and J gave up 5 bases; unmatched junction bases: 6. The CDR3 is CASSITLTSGRDTQYF. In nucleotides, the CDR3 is TGTGCCAGTAGTATTACGTTGACTAGCGGGAGAGATACGCAGTATTTT.

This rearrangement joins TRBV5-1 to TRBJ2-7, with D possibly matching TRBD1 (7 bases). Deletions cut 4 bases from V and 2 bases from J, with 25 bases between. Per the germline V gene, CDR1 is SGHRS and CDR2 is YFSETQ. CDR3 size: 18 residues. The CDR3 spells CASSGRWQGEAFTYEQYF. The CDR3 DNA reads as TGCGCCAGCAGCGGGCGGTGGCAGGGGGAGGCCTTTACCTACGAGCAGTACTTC.

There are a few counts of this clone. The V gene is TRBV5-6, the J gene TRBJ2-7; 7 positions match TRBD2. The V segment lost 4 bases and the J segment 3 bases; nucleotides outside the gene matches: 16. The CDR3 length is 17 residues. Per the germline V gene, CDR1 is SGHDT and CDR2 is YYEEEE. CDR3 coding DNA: TGTGCCAGCAGCCAAATTTCGGGAGGCATAATGGGCTACGAGCAGTACTTC. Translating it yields CASSQISGGIMGYEQYF.

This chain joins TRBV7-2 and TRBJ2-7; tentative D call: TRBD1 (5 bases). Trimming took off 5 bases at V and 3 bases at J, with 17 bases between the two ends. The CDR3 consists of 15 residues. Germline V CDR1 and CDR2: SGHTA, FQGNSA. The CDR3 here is CASSPRLGAHYEQYF. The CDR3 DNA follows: TGTGCCAGCAGCCCCCGGCTTGGGGCACACTACGAGCAGTACTTC. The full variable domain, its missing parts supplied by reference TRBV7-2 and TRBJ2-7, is GAGVSQSPSNKVTEKGKDVELRCDPISGHTALYWYRQSLGQGLEFLIYFQGNSAPDKSGLPSDRFSAERTGGSVSTLTIQRTQQEDSAVYLCASSPRLGAHYEQYFGPGTRLTVT.

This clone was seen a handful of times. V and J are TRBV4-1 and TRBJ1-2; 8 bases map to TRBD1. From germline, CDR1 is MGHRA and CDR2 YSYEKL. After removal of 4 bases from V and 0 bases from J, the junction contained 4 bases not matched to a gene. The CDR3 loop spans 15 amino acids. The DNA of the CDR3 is TGCGCCAGCAGCCCCGGGACAGGAGCTAACTATGGCTACACCTTC. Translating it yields CASSPGTGANYGYTF.

The chain's CDR3 is CASSLKRTSYNEQFF. The CDR3 DNA reads as TGTGCCAGCAGCTTAAAGCGGACCTCCTACAATGAGCAGTTCTTC. V and J are TRBV7-9 and TRBJ2-1; D perhaps matches TRBD2 (5 bases). Trimming left V 2 bases short and J 0 bases short, with 8 bases between. The CDR3 is 15 amino acids. Germline V lookup: CDR1 SEHNR, CDR2 FQNEAQ (reference sequence).

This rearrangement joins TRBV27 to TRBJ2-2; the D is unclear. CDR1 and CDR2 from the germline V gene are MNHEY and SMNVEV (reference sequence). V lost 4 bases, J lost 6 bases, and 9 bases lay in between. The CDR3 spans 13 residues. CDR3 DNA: TGTGCCAGCAGTTCCTACTTGTCCGGGGAGCTGTTTTTT. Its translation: CASSSYLSGELFF.

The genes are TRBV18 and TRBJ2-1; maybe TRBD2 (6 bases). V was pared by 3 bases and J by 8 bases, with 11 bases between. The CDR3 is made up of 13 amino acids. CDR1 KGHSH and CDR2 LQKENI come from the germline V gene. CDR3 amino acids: CASSPGLSDEQFF. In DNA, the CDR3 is TGTGCCAGCTCACCGGGACTTTCCGATGAGCAGTTCTTC.

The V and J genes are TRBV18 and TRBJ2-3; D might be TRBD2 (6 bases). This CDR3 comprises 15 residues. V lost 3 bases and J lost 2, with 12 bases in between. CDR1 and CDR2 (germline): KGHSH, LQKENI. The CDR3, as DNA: TGTGCCAGCTCACCGGACTACCTTAACACAGATACGCAGTATTTT. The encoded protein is CASSPDYLNTDTQYF.

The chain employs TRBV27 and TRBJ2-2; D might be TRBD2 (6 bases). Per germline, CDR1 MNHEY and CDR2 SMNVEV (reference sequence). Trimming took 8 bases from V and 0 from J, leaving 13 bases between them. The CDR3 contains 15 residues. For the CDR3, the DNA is TGTGCCAGCTCTTTAGCGGTCGCGAACACCGGGGAGCTGTTTTTT. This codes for CASSLAVANTGELFF.

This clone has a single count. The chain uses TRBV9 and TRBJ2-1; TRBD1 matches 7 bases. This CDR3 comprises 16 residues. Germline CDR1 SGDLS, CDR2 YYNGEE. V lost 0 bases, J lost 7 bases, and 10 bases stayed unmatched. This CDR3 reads CASSVGGQPLRNEQFF. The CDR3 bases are TGTGCCAGCAGCGTAGGGGGACAGCCTCTTAGAAATGAGCAGTTCTTC.

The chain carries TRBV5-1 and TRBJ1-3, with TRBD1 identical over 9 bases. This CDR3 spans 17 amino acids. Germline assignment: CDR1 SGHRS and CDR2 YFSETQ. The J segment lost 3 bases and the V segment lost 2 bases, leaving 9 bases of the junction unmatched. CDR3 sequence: CASSLTGQGTGGNTIYF. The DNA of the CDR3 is TGCGCCAGCAGCTTAACCGGACAGGGGACTGGTGGAAACACCATATATTTT.

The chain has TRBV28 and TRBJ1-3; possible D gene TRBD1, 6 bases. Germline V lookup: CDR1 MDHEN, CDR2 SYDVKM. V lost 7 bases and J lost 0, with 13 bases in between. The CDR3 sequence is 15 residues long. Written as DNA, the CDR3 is TGTGCCAGCACCACACCGGGACACTCTGGAAACACCATATATTTT. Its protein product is CASTTPGHSGNTIYF.

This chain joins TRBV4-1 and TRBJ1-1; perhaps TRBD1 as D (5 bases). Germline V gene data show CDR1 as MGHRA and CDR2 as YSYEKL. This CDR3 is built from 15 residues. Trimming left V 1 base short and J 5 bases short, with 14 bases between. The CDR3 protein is CASSQVTARGTEAFF. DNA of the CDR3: TGCGCCAGCAGCCAAGTGACAGCCCGGGGGACTGAAGCTTTCTTT.

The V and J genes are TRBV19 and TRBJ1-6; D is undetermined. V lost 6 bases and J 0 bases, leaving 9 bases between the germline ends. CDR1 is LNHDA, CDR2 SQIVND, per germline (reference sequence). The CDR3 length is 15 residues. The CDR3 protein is CASSPGSSYNSPLHF. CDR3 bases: TGTGCCAGTAGCCCCGGGAGCTCCTATAATTCACCCCTCCACTTT.

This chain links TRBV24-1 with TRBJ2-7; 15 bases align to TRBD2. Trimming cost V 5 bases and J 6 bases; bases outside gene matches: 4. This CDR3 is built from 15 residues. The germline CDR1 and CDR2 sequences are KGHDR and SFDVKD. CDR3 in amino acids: CATSGGGLAGGEQYF. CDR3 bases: TGTGCCACCAGTGGGGGGGGACTAGCGGGAGGCGAGCAGTACTTC.

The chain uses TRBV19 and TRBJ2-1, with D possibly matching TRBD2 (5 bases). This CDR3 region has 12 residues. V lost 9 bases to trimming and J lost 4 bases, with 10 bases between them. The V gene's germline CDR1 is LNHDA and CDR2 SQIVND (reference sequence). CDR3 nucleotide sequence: TGTGCCAGCTTCGGACTTTACAATGAGCAGTTCTTC. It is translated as CASFGLYNEQFF.

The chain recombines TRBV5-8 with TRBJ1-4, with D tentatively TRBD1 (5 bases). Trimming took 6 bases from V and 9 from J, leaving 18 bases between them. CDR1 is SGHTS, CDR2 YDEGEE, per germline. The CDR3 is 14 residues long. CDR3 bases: TGTGCCAGCACCCCCCGAGCCGGGGGGAAAAAACTGTTTTTT. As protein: CASTPRAGGKKLFF.